This T cell receptor beta chain was captured in a study of human T cells and chemical hapten exposure. Trimming stripped 4 bases from V and 6 bases from J, with 22 bases between. The CDR3 is 16 amino acids. Germline V lookup: CDR1 SNHLY, CDR2 FYNNEI. General observations from the study: The study found expanded TCRs formed significantly more large CDR3 similarity clusters than controls.

Single cDNA molecules in the library carried unique molecular identifiers attached during preparation. TCRdb re-analysed the RACE reads in MiXCR, keeping a single row per CDR3 protein. Of just under 65,000 distinct CDR3 sequences detected, about 10% appear once; the ten largest clones hold roughly 2.3%. Time point of the sample: patch test 3, about 24 weeks after DPC sensitization. Treatment meaning: therapeutic diphenylcyclopropenone sensitization with weekly scalp DPC. This clonotype was seen a handful of times. Antigen specificity is unknown. The sample in question was whole blood, obtained in connection with sensitization to the hapten diphenylcyclopropenone (DPC). The clonotype originates from a young woman with alopecia areata. Some clones in this sample may be carry-over from other donors' samples. V is TRBV2 and J is TRBJ2-7; D perhaps matches TRBD2 (6 bases). This chain's CDR3 is CASSGYGTGVQGEQYF. CDR3 bases: TGTGCCAGCAGTGGATATGGGACGGGAGTCCAAGGCGAGCAGTACTTC.